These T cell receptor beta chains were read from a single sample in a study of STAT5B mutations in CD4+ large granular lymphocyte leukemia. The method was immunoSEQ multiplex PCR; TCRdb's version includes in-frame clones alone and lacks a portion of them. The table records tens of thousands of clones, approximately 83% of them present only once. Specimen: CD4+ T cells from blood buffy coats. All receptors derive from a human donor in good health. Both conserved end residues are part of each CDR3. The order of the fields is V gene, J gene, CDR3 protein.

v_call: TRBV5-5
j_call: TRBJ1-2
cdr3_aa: CASSPNPTGGRLGGYTF

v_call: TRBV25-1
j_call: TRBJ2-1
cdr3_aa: CASRGGKAGGRSNEQFF

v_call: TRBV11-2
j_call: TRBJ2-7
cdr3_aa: CASSLGVGTGSEQYF

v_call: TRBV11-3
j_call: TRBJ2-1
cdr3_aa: CASSSGPGDEQFF

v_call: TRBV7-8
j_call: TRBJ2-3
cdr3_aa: CASSQTSSYTDTQYF

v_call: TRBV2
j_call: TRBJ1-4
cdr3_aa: CASSERVNEKLFF

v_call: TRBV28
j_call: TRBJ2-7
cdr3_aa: CASRSEVEQYF

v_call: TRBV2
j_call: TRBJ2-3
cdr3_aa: CASRGLADTDTQYF

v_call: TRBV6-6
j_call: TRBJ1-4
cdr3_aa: CASGAANEKLFF

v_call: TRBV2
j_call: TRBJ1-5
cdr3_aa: CASRFPGTGANQPQHF

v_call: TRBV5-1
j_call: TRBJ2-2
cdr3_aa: CASSLGRGGNTGELFF

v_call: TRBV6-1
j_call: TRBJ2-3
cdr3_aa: CASSKGQGAGDTQYF

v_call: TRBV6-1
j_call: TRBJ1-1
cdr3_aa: CASRTQGAGTEAFF

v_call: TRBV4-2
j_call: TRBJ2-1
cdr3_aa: CASSQDSAQRRDNEQFF

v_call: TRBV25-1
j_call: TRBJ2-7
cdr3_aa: CASRYGTSGVGEQYF

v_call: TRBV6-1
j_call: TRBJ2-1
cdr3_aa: CASSARGGSGNEQFF

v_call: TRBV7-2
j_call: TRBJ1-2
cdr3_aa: CASSLDRGGYTF

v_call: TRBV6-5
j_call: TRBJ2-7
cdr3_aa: CASSYRHSSYGQYF